The TCR beta chain described here comes from a study of post-analysis software for immune sequencing data. Study-level findings and limits: The study found TRBV5-6, TRBV5-1 and TRBV20-1 among 4 or 5 TRBV segments more frequent in patients than controls.

The library was made from cDNA and included unique molecular identifiers. TCRdb called the PCR reads again in MiXCR, with one record for every CDR3 protein. In the table there are roughly 670,000 distinct CDR3 sequences, approximately 59% of which are singletons. Germline V gives CDR1 SGHRS, CDR2 YFSETQ. This CDR3 contains 15 residues. V lost 3 bases, J lost 4 bases, and 14 bases lay in between. A word on this clonotype: Its specificity is unknown.

The sample was blood. The receptor comes from a girl aged 2-10 years with multiple sclerosis. V and J are TRBV5-1 and TRBJ2-1; D is possibly TRBD1 (5 bases). In DNA form, the CDR3 reads TGCGCCAGCAGCTCTGATGGGGCGGAGTACAATGAGCAGTTCTTC. It codes for CASSSDGAEYNEQFF.